This TCR beta chain was obtained from a study of T cell responses to AZD1222 COVID-19 vaccine. The CDR3 covers 14 residues. Trimming took 1 base from V and 2 from J, leaving 8 bases between them. Per the germline V gene, CDR1 is SGHAT and CDR2 is FQDESV (reference sequence). Measured with immunoSEQ multiplex PCR; TCRdb has only the in-frame clones, and not every one. The sample lists 120,000 or so clones, roughly 87% occurring once. V usage is TRBV11-1 and J usage is TRBJ2-5, with a tentative D call TRBD1 (5 bases). This TCR was recovered from an adult in good health. This specimen consisted of peripheral blood, obtained on day 0 of MenACWY control vaccination. The CDR3 region is CASSLDRNQETQYF. The DNA of the CDR3 is TGTGCCAGCAGCTTAGACAGGAATCAAGAGACCCAGTACTTC.